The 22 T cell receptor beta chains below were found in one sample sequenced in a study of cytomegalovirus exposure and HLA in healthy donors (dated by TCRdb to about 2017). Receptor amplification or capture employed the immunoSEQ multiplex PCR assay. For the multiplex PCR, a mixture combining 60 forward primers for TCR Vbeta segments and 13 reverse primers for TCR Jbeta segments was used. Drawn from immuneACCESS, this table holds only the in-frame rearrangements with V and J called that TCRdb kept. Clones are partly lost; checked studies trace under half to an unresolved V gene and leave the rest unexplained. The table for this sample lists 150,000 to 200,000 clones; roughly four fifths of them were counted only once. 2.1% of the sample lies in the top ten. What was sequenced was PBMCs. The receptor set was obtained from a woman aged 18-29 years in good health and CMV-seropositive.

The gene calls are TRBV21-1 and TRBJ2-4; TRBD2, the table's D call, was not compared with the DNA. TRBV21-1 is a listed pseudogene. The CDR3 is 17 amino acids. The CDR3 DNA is TGTGCCAGCAGCAAAGGTGGTAGCGGGGGATCCAAAAACATTCAGTACTTC. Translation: CASSKGGSGGSKNIQYF.

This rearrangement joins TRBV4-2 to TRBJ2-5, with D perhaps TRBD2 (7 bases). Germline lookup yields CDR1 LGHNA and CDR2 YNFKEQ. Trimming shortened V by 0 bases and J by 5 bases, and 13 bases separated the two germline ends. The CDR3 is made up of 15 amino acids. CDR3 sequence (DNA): TGTGCCAGCAGCCAAGATCCCGGGGGGCCGGAGACCCAGTACTTC. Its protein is CASSQDPGGPETQYF.

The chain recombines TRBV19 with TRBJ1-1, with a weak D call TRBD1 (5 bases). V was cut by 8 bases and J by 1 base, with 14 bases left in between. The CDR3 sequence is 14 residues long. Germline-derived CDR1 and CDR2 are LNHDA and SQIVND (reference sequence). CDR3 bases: TGTGCCAGTTCCAAACAGGCTTCGAACACTGAAGCTTTCTTT. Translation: CASSKQASNTEAFF. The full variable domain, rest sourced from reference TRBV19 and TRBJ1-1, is DGGITQSPKYLFRKEGQNVTLSCEQNLNHDAMYWYRQDPGQGLRLIYYSQIVNDFQKGDIAEGYSVSREKKESFPLTVTSAQKNPTAFYLCASSKQASNTEAFFGQGTRLTVV.

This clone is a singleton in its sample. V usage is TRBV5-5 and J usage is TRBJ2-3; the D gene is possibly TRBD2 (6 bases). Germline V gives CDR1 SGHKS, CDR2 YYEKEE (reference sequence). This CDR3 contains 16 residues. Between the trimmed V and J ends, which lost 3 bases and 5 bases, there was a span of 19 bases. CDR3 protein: CASSSQVGGIQDTQYF. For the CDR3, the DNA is TGTGCCAGCAGCTCGCAAGTGGGGGGAATTCAAGATACGCAGTATTTT.

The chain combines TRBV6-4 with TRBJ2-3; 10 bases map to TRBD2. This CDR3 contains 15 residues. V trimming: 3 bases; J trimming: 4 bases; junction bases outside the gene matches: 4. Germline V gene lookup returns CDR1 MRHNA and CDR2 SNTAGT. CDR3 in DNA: TGTGCCAGCAGTGAGAGCGGGGGGGCCCCAGATACGCAGTATTTT. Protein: CASSESGGAPDTQYF.

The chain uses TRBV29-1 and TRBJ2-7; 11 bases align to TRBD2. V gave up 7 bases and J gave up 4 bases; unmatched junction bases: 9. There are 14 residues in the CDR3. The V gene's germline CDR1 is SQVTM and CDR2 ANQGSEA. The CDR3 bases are TGCAGCGCCTCGACTAGCGGGGTATCATACGAGCAGTACTTC. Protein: CSASTSGVSYEQYF.

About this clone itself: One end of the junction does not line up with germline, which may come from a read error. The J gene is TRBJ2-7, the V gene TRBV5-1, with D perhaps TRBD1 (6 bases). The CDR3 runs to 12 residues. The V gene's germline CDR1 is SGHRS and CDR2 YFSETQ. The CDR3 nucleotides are TGCGCCAGCAGCTTGGACAGGGCGAGTTTAAACTTC. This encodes CASSLDRASLNF. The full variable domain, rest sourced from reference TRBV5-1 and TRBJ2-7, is KAGVTQTPRYLIKTRGQQVTLSCSPISGHRSVSWYQQTPGQGLQFLFEYFSETQRNKGNFPGRFSGRQFSNSRSEMNVSTLELGDSALYLCASSLDRASLNFGPGTRLTVT.

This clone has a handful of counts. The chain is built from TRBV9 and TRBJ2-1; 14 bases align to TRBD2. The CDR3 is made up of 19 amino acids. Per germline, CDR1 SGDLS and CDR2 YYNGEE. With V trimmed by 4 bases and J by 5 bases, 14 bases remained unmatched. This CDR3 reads CASSSSGTSGGKGNNEQFF. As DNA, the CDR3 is TGTGCCAGCAGCTCCTCCGGGACTAGCGGGGGAAAAGGGAACAATGAGCAGTTCTTC.

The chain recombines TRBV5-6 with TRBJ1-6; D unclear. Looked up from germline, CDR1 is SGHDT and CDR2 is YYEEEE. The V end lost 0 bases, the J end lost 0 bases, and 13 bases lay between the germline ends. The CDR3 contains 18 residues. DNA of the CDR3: TGTGCCAGCAGCTTGGGTGCGGGATTCAGCTCCTATAATTCACCCCTCCACTTT. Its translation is CASSLGAGFSSYNSPLHF.

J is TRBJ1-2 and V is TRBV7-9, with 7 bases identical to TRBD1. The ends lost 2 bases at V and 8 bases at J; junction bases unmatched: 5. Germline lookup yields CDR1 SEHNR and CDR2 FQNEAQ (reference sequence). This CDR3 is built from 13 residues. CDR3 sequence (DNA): TGTGCCAGCAGCTTAACAGGGGCCGGAGGCTACACCTTC. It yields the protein CASSLTGAGGYTF.

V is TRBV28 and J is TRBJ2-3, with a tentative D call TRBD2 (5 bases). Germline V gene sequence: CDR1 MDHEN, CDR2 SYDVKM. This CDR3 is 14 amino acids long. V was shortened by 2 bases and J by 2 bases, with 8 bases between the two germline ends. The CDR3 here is CASSLEGFTDTQYF. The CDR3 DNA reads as TGTGCCAGCAGTTTAGAGGGTTTCACAGATACGCAGTATTTT. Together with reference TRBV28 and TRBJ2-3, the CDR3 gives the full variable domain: DVKVTQSSRYLVKRTGEKVFLECVQDMDHENMFWYRQDPGLGLRLIYFSYDVKMKEKGDIPEGYSVSREKKERFSLILESASTNQTSMYLCASSLEGFTDTQYFGPGTRLTVL.

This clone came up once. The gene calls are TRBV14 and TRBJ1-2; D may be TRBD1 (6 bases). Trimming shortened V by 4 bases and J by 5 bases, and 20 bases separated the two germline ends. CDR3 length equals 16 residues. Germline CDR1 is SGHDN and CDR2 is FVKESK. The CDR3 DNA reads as TGTGCCAGCAGCCGCGGACAGTGGTCCGACGGTTATGGCTACACCTTC. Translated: CASSRGQWSDGYGYTF.

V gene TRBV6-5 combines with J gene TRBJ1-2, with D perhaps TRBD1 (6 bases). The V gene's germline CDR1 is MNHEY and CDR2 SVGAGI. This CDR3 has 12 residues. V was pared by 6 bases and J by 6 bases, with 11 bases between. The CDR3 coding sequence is TGTGCCAGCAGGAACAGGGTTCATGGCTACACCTTC. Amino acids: CASRNRVHGYTF.

The CDR3 here is CAWSVGGGAAGELFF. The CDR3 DNA is TGTGCCTGGAGTGTAGGCGGGGGGGCTGCCGGGGAGCTGTTTTTT. The chain is built from TRBV30 and TRBJ2-2, with 9 bases lining up with TRBD2. Germline V lookup: CDR1 GTSNPN, CDR2 SVGIG (reference sequence). The CDR3 sequence is 15 residues long. The V and J ends lost 0 bases and 6 bases, in that order; junction bases with no gene match: 5.

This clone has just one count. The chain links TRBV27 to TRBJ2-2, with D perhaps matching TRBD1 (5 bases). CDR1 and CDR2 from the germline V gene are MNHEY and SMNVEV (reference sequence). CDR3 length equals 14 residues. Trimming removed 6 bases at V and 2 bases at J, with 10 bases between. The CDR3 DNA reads TGTGCCAGCAGCGTGACAGATAACACCGGGGAGCTGTTTTTT. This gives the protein CASSVTDNTGELFF.

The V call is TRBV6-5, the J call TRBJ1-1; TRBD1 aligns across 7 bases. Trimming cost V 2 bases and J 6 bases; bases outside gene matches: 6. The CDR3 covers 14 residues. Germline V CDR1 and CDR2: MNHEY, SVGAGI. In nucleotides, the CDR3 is TGTGCCAGCAGTTACGACAGGGCAGGGGCTGAAGCTTTCTTT. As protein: CASSYDRAGAEAFF.

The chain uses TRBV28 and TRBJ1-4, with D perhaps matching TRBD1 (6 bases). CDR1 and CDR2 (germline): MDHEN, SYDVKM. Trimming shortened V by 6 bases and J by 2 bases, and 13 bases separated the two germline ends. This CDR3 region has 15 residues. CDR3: CASRTGGGTNEKLFF. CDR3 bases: TGTGCCAGCAGAACTGGGGGGGGCACTAATGAAAAACTGTTTTTT.

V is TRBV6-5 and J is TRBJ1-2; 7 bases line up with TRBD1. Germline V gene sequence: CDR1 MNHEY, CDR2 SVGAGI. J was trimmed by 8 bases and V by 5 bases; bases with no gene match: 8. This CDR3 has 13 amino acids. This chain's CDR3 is CASSPRTGVGYTF. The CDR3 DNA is TGTGCCAGCAGTCCCCGGACAGGCGTAGGCTACACCTTC.

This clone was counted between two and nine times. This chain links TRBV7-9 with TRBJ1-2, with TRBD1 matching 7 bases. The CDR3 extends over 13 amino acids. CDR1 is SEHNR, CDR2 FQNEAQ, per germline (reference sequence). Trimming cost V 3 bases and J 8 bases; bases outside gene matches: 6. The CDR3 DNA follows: TGTGCCAGCAGCTTGACAGGGTTGGAGGGCTACACCTTC. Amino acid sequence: CASSLTGLEGYTF.

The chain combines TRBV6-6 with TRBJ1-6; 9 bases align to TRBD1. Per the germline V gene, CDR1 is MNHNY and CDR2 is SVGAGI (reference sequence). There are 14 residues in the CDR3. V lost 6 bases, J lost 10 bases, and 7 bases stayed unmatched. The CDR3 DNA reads TGTGCCAGCAGCCCGGGACAGGGAGGATCACCCCTCCACTTT. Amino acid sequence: CASSPGQGGSPLHF.

CDR3 protein: CATSRGSLAVNIQYF. CDR3 DNA: TGTGCCACCAGCAGAGGCTCCCTCGCAGTAAACATTCAGTACTTC. V usage is TRBV15 and J usage is TRBJ2-4; no definite D call. This CDR3 spans 15 amino acids. Germline CDR1 is LNHNV and CDR2 is YYDKDF (reference sequence). Trimming took 1 base from V and 6 from J, leaving 13 bases between them.

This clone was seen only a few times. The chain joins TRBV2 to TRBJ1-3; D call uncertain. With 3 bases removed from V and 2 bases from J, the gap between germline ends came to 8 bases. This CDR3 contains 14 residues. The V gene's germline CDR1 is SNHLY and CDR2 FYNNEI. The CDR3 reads CASSEVQAGNTIYF. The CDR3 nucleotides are TGTGCCAGCAGTGAGGTGCAGGCTGGAAACACCATATATTTT.